These 8 T cell receptor beta chains originate from one sample sequenced in a study of T-cell reconstitution after alpha-beta-depleted transplantation in children. Preparation of the TCRbeta library involved a method that used unique molecular identifiers. TCRdb itself ran the PCR reads through MiXCR, one entry per CDR3 protein. This table holds approximately 88,000 distinct CDR3 sequences, 12% found once. Specimen: PBMCs from the stem cell graft donor, collected from the stem cell graft. Receptor source: a human donor who donated a stem cell graft to a child with inherited bone marrow failure.

This clonotype has just a few counts. The rearrangement joins TRBV7-9 to TRBJ1-1, with D possibly matching TRBD1 (6 bases). The CDR3 loop spans 11 amino acids. Trimming removed 5 bases at V and 5 bases at J, with 6 bases between. Germline V gene sequence: CDR1 SEHNR, CDR2 FQNEAQ (reference sequence). CDR3 coding DNA: TGTGCCAGCAGCCAGGGGACTGAAGCTTTCTTT. Its protein product is CASSQGTEAFF.

This clonotype was recorded at least ten times. The CDR3: CASRNRATDTQYF. In nucleotides, the CDR3 is TGTGCCAGCAGGAACCGGGCAACAGATACGCAGTATTTT. The chain carries TRBV12-3 or TRBV12-4 and TRBJ2-3, with D uncertain. Deletions cut 6 bases from V and 3 bases from J, with 10 bases between. The CDR3 consists of 13 residues.

This clonotype was picked up a small number of times. The J gene is TRBJ2-1, the V gene TRBV12-3 or TRBV12-4; 7 bases line up with TRBD2. The CDR3 runs to 14 residues. The J segment lost 2 bases and the V segment lost 8 bases, leaving 6 bases of the junction unmatched. CDR3 nucleotides: TGTGCCAGCGGCGGGGGACCTACCTACAATGAGCAGTTCTTC. As protein: CASGGGPTYNEQFF.

This clonotype appeared many times. V usage is TRBV4-3 and J usage is TRBJ2-5, with D possibly being TRBD1 or TRBD2 (6 bases each). Trimming cost V 4 bases and J 4 bases, with 19 bases left between them. From germline, CDR1 is LGHNA and CDR2 YSLEER. CDR3 length: 16 residues. In DNA form, the CDR3 reads TGCGCCAGCAGCCCATTAGGGGGGATACGAGGAGAGACCCAGTACTTC. Its protein is CASSPLGGIRGETQYF.

This clonotype was counted ten times or more. The rearrangement uses TRBV5-1 and TRBJ1-1; 8 bases map to TRBD1. Germline loops: CDR1 SGHRS, CDR2 YFSETQ. This CDR3 comprises 15 residues. Trimming removed 1 base from V and 5 bases from J; junction bases left unmatched: 7. The CDR3 DNA reads TGCGCCAGCAGCTTGTCGCAGGGGGCGAGAACTGAAGCTTTCTTT. It specifies CASSLSQGARTEAFF.

This clonotype was seen repeatedly, ten times or more. This chain uses TRBV11-1 with TRBJ2-3, with D possibly matching TRBD2 (6 bases). From germline, CDR1 is SGHAT and CDR2 FQDESV (reference sequence). This CDR3 is 17 amino acids long. V was pared by 5 bases and J by 5 bases, with 23 bases between. CDR3 coding DNA: TGTGCCAGCAGCGAGTCGGGGGTTCTTAAGATTGGAGATACGCAGTATTTT. It encodes CASSESGVLKIGDTQYF.

This clonotype was seen at least ten times. This rearrangement joins TRBV5-1 to TRBJ2-1; D is unresolved. Trimming left V 6 bases short and J 12 bases short, with 13 bases between. CDR1 and CDR2 from the germline V gene are SGHRS and YFSETQ. This CDR3 contains 11 residues. CDR3 protein: CASKRDSLQFF. The CDR3, as DNA: TGCGCCAGCAAAAGAGATTCGCTGCAGTTCTTC. The full variable domain, completed using reference TRBV5-1 and TRBJ2-1, is KAGVTQTPRYLIKTRGQQVTLSCSPISGHRSVSWYQQTPGQGLQFLFEYFSETQRNKGNFPGRFSGRQFSNSRSEMNVSTLELGDSALYLCASKRDSLQFFGPGTRLTVL.

This clonotype showed up many times. The J gene is TRBJ1-1, the V gene TRBV5-1; D possibly corresponds to TRBD1 (5 bases). The germline gives CDR1 SGHRS, CDR2 YFSETQ. The CDR3 runs to 14 residues. V was trimmed by 0 bases and J by 6 bases, leaving 12 bases between them. The DNA of the CDR3 is TGCGCCAGCAGCTTGGTTCAGGGCTTCTCTGAAGCTTTCTTT. Translated, it gives CASSLVQGFSEAFF. The full variable domain, in which reference TRBV5-1 and TRBJ1-1 provide the parts outside the CDR3, is KAGVTQTPRYLIKTRGQQVTLSCSPISGHRSVSWYQQTPGQGLQFLFEYFSETQRNKGNFPGRFSGRQFSNSRSEMNVSTLELGDSALYLCASSLVQGFSEAFFGQGTRLTVV.